This paragraph covers one TCR beta chain sequence. The clone's antigen remains unknown. No base qualities exist here, and no much larger clone lies one base off it. TCRbeta CDR3 regions were amplified from genomic DNA using the immunoSEQ Assay, a bias-controlled multiplex PCR. Concerning the study's data processing: The number of nucleated cells in each sample was estimated by amplification of reference gene primers within the assay. To quantify the absolute abundance of each unique TCRbeta CDR3 rearrangement, sequence reads were collapsed and filtered. For each sample, productive Simpson clonality was calculated by taking the square root of Simpson's diversity index across productive rearrangements. Sourced from immuneACCESS, this table was stored by TCRdb with only in-frame sequences that have V and J called. A share of the clones is absent; for the studies checked, an unresolved V gene accounts for under half, and the remainder has no known explanation. That table supplies the V and J calls and clone size; D and trimming were determined from the DNA. The sample profile shows about 87,000 clones; around 83% of them were found once. The ten most abundant clones make up about 17% of the sample.

Per the germline V gene (reference sequence), LGHDT is the CDR1 and YNNKEL is the CDR2. From its cysteine to its phenylalanine, the CDR3 spans 15 amino acids. Of all the DNA, just the CDR3 is kept, 45 bases in frame from base 1. Relative to germline, V is 1 base shorter and J is 4 bases shorter, with 11 bases between their ends. The entry originates in a study of blood T cell repertoires in COVID-19 (dated by TCRdb to about 2020). For the wider study: Samples from collaborators originated in the United States, Italy and Spain and spanned both the acute and convalescent phases of COVID-19. The prospective study material was composed of cDNA or gDNA derived from T cells, B-cell-depleted T cells, or PBMCs. The dataset comprised deeply sampled blood TCRbeta repertoires from subjects exposed to, actively infected with, or recovered from COVID-19. The repertoires were released in a freely available public database meant as a resource for research on the immune response to SARS-CoV-2. Samples came from the ongoing ImmuneRACE study (first 160 participants) plus 1,254 subjects from 6 global collaborators. A de-identified subject ID, COVID-19 status, age in years and sex were almost always included in the sample metadata. HLA class I and class II types, where available, came from metadata supplied by the sample provider rather than from assay-based typing.

Whole blood was collected in K2EDTA tubes by collaborating institutions according to the institutions' own protocols. For TCRbeta analysis, collaborator samples were shipped as frozen whole blood, as isolated PBMCs, or as DNA extracted from either sample type. Overall study results and their limits: Clinical and demographic metadata were provided uncurated, with the amount varying by source and participant.

The chain was built from TRBV3-1 (or the pseudogene TRBV3-2) and TRBJ1-3, with a weak D call of TRBD1 (5 bases match). The source is a woman aged 55-75 years with acute or convalescent COVID-19. Sequenced input: peripheral blood. The nucleotide sequence reads TGTGCCAGCAGCCAAGGGAGGGGATTCGGAAACACCATATATTTT. It translates as CASSQGRGFGNTIYF.